The rows below give T cell receptor beta chains drawn from one sample of a study of shared clonotypes between healthy human individuals. Using immunoSEQ multiplex PCR, the repertoire was profiled, and TCRdb retains in-frame clones only, with some absent. The sample holds about 990,000 clones, around three quarters seen once. Material: memory CD4+ T cells from PBMCs. Source of these receptors: a man aged 18 to 29 in good health. Some clones in this sample may be carry-over from other donors' samples. The CDR3 runs from the conserved cysteine through the conserved F or W. The D gene is left open where the match is weak. For some rows the clone size is stated as once, few or many, or as a class when expanded; others skip it.

d_gene | abundance | j_gene | v_gene | CDR3aa | CDR3nt
TRBD1 | - | TRBJ1-2 | TRBV7-2 | CASSSMTGGGYGYTF | TGTGCCAGCAGCTCGATGACAGGGGGCGGCTATGGCTACACCTTC
TRBD1 | few | TRBJ1-2 | TRBV5-6 | CASSLASGTVRYGYTF | TGTGCCAGCAGCTTGGCATCGGGGACAGTACGATATGGCTACACCTTC
TRBD2 | - | TRBJ2-7 | TRBV5-1 | CASSLMGLTYEQYF | TGCGCCAGCAGCTTGATGGGACTAACCTACGAGCAGTACTTC
TRBD2 | - | TRBJ2-3 | TRBV5-1 | CASSRDREAQDTQYF | TGCGCCAGCAGCCGGGACCGGGAGGCTCAGGATACGCAGTATTTT
TRBD1 | - | TRBJ1-1 | TRBV19 | CASSGQGGTEAFF | TGTGCCAGTAGTGGACAGGGTGGCACTGAAGCTTTCTTT
TRBD1 | - | TRBJ2-2 | TRBV11-2 | CASSLTGQITGELFF | TGTGCCAGCAGCTTGACAGGGCAGATTACCGGGGAGCTGTTTTTT
- | - | TRBJ2-7 | TRBV28 | CASRSQGGEQYF | TGTGCCAGCAGATCACAGGGGGGGGAGCAGTACTTC
- | - | TRBJ2-7 | TRBV5-1 | CASSSFSRGAEQYF | TGCGCCAGCAGCTCGTTTAGCCGGGGCGCCGAGCAGTACTTC
- | - | TRBJ1-4 | TRBV19 | CASSPNGQGIYGMNEKLFF | TGTGCCAGTAGTCCTAATGGGCAGGGGATTTATGGCATGAATGAAAAACTGTTTTTT
TRBD1 | - | TRBJ1-2 | TRBV19 | CASSASGQGNYGYTF | TGTGCCAGTAGTGCCTCGGGACAGGGGAACTATGGCTACACCTTC
TRBD1 | - | TRBJ1-2 | TRBV7-8 | CASSTGQGIRGYTF | TGTGCCAGCAGCACGGGACAGGGTATCAGGGGCTACACCTTC
- | - | TRBJ2-5 | TRBV4-2 | CASSQGGREETQYF | TGTGCCAGCAGCCAAGGGGGCAGGGAAGAGACCCAGTACTTC
- | - | TRBJ2-2 | TRBV4-1 | CASSQDQSRTGELFF | TGTGCCAGCAGCCAAGATCAATCCCGCACCGGGGAGCTGTTTTTT